This T cell receptor (beta chain) was recovered during a study of response to subunit inactivated influenza vaccine. Germline V gene lookup returns CDR1 MGHRA and CDR2 YSYEKL. V was trimmed by 0 bases and J by 4 bases, leaving 13 bases between them. This CDR3 has 16 residues. In its sample, this clonotype was seen many times. One entry per CDR3 protein, called by TCRdb with MiXCR from the RT-PCR reads. The data show roughly 540,000 distinct CDR3 sequences, around 21% seen once. These data were likewise used in another study, on T cells expressing NK-cell markers. Per that study: Generation of TCR beta cDNA was performed by 5'RACE template switching incorporating UMIs. These clonotypes, the leaders elsewhere, also led the CD3+CD56-NKG2C+ fraction in four donors.

The source is a man aged 50 or older who received an inactivated influenza vaccine. The chain carries TRBV4-1 and TRBJ2-1; no firm D call. The sample was CD4+ T cells sorted from PBMCs, taken 12 days after vaccination. CDR3 residues: CASSQDVGNSYNEQFF. The CDR3 DNA reads as TGCGCCAGCAGCCAAGACGTTGGAAACAGTTACAATGAGCAGTTCTTC.